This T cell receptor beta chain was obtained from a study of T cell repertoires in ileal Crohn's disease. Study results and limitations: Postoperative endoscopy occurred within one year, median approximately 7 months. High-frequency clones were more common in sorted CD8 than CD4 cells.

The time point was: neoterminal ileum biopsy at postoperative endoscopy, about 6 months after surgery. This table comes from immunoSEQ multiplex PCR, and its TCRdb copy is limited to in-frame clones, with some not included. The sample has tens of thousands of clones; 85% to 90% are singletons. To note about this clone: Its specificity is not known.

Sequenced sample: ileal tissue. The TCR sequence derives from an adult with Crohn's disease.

In nucleotides, the CDR3 is TGTGCCAGCAGCGTAGACGGGAGGAAGGATACGCAGTATTTT. It codes for CASSVDGRKDTQYF. The chain links TRBV9 to TRBJ2-3, with TRBD2 identical over 7 bases. Trimming took 0 bases from V and 6 from J; bases not matched to a gene: 4. Germline values: CDR1 SGDLS, CDR2 YYNGEE. CDR3 size: 14 residues. Full variable domain (remainder filled in from reference TRBV9 and TRBJ2-3): DSGVTQTPKHLITATGQRVTLRCSPRSGDLSVYWYQQSLDQGLQFLIQYYNGEERAKGNILERFSAQQFPDLHSELNLSSLELGDSALYFCASSVDGRKDTQYFGPGTRLTVL.